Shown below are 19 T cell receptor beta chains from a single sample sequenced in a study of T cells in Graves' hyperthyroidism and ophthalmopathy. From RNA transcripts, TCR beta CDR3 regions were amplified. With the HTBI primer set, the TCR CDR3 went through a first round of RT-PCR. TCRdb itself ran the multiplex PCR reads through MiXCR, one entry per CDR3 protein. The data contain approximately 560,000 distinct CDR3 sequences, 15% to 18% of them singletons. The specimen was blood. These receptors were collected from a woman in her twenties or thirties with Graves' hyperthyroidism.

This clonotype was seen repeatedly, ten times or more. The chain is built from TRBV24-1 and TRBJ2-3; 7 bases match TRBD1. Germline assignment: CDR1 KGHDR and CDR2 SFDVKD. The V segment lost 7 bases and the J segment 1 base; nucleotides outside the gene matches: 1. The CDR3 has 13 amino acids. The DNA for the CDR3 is TGTGCCACCAGAGACAGGGGCACAGATACGCAGTATTTT. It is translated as CATRDRGTDTQYF.

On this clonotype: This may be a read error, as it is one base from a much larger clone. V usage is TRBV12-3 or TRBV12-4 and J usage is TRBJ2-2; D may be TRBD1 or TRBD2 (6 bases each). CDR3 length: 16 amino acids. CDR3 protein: CASSPQGPTNTGGLFF. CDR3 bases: TGTGCCAGCAGTCCGCAGGGGCCTACGAACACCGGGGGGCTGTTTTTT.

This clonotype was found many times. CDR3 amino acids: CAWKMGFRTEAFF. The CDR3 bases are TGTGCCTGGAAGATGGGGTTTCGGACTGAAGCTTTCTTT. The chain couples TRBV30 to TRBJ1-1, with D uncertain. The CDR3 has 13 residues. In germline, CDR1 is GTSNPN, CDR2 SVGIG (reference sequence). V lost 4 bases and J 5 bases, leaving 14 bases between the germline ends.

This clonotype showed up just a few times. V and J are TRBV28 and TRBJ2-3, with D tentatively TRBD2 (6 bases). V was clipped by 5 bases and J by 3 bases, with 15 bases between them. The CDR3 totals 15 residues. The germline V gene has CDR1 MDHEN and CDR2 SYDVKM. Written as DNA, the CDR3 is TGTGCCAGCAGTCAGATAGCGGTCCGGACAGATACGCAGTATTTT. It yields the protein CASSQIAVRTDTQYF.

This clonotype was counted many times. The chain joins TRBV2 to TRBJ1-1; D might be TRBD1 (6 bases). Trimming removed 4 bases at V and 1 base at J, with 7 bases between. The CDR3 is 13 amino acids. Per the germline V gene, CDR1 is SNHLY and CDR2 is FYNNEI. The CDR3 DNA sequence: TGTGCCAGCAGTGGGACAGCGAACACTGAAGCTTTCTTT. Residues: CASSGTANTEAFF.

CDR3 coding DNA: TGTGCCAGCAGTACCCAGAGCGGGCCAGATACGCAGTATTTT. It yields the protein CASSTQSGPDTQYF. V and J are TRBV7-2 and TRBJ2-3, with D perhaps matching TRBD2 (6 bases). V lost 6 bases and J lost 4, with 14 bases in between. The CDR3 spans 14 residues. CDR1 SGHTA and CDR2 FQGNSA come from the germline V gene. The complete variable domain, with remaining parts taken from reference TRBV7-2 and TRBJ2-3, reads GAGVSQSPSNKVTEKGKDVELRCDPISGHTALYWYRQSLGQGLEFLIYFQGNSAPDKSGLPSDRFSAERTGGSVSTLTIQRTQQEDSAVYLCASSTQSGPDTQYFGPGTRLTVL.

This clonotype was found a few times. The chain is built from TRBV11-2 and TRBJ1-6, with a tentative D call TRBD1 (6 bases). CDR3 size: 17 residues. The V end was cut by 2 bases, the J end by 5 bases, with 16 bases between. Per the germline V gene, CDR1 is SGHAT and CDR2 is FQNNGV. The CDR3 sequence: CASSLNRVVRNNSPLHF. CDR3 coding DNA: TGTGCCAGCAGCTTAAACAGGGTGGTTCGGAATAATTCACCCCTCCACTTT.

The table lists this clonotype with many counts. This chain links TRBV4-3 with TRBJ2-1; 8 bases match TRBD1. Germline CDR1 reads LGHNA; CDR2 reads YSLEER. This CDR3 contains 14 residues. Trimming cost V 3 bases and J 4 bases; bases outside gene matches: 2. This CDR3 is CASSHTGGYNEQFF. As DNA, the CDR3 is TGCGCCAGCAGCCACACAGGGGGGTACAATGAGCAGTTCTTC.

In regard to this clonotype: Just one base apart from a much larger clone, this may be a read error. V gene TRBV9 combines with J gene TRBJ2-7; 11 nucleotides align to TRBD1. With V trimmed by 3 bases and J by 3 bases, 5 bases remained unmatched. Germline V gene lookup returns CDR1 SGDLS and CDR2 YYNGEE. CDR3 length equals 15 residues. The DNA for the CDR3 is TGTGCCAGCAGCGAATCCGGGACAGGGGGCTACGAGCAGTACTTC. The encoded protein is CASSESGTGGYEQYF.

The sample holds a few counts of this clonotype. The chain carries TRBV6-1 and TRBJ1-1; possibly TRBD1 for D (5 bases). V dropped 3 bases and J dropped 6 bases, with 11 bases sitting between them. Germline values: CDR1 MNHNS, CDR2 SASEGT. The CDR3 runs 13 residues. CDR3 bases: TGTGCCAGCAGTGAGGGGCCGGAATCTGAAGCTTTCTTT. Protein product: CASSEGPESEAFF.

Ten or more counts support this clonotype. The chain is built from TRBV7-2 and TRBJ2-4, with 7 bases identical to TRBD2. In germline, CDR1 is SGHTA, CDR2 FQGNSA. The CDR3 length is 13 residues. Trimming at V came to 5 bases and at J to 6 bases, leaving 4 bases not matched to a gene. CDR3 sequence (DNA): TGTGCCAGCAGCACTAGCGAACGAAACATTCAGTACTTC. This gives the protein CASSTSERNIQYF.

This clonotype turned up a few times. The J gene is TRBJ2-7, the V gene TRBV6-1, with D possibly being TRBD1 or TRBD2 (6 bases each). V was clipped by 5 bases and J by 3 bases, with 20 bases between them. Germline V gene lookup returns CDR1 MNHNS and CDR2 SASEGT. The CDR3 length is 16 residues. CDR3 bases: TGTGCCAGCAGTTGGATCCCTAAGGGGGGACGCTACGAGCAGTACTTC. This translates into CASSWIPKGGRYEQYF.

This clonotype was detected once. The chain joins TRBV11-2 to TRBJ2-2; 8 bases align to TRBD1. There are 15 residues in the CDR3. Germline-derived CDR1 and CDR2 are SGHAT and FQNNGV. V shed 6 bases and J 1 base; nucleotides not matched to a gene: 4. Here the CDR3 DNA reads TGTGCCAGCAGACAAACAGGGGGGAACACCGGGGAGCTGTTTTTT. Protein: CASRQTGGNTGELFF.

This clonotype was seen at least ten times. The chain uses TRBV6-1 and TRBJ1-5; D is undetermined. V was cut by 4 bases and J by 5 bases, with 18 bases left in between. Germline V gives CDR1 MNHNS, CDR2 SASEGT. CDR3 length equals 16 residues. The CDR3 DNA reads TGTGCCAGCAGTGGACCGGGAACTCGAAGGGATCAGCCCCAGCATTTT. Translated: CASSGPGTRRDQPQHF.

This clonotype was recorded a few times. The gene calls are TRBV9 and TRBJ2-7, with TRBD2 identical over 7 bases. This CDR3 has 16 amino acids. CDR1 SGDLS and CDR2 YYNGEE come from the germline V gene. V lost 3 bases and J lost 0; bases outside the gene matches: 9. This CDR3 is CASSATASGSSYEQYF. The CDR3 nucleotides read TGTGCCAGCAGCGCAACCGCTAGCGGCAGCTCCTACGAGCAGTACTTC.

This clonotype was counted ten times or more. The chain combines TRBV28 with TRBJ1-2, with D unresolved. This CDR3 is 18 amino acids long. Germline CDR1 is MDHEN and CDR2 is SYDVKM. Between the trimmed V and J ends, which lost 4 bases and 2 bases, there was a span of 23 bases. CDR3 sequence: CASSWSFRSSALNYGYTF. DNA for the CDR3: TGTGCCAGCAGTTGGTCCTTCCGATCGAGCGCCCTGAACTATGGCTACACCTTC.

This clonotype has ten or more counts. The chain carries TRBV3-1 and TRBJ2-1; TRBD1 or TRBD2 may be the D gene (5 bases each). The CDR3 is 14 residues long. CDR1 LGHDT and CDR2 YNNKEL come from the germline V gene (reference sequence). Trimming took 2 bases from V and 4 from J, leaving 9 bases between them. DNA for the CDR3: TGTGCCAGCAGCCAATTGAGGGGTTACAATGAGCAGTTCTTC. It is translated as CASSQLRGYNEQFF.

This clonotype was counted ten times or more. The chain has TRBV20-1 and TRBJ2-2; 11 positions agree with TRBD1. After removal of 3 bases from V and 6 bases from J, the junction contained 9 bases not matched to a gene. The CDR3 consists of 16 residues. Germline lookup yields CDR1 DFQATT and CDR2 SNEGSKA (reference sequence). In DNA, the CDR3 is TGCAGTGCTAGTAACCCCGGACAGGGGGCACCCGGGGAGCTGTTTTTT. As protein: CSASNPGQGAPGELFF.

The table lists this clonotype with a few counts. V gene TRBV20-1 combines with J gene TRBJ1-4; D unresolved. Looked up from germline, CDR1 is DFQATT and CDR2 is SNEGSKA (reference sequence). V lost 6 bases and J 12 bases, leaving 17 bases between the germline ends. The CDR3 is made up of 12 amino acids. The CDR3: CSAEREILELFF. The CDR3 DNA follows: TGCAGTGCAGAAAGGGAAATCCTAGAACTGTTTTTT.